The T cell receptor beta chain under discussion was sequenced for a study of shared clonotypes between healthy human individuals (dated by TCRdb to the early 2020s). Context from the whole study: The cohort comprised a couple of women and a few men aged 18 to 49 years. For each donor, three plates each were used for CD4 naive and CD4 memory, two plates were used for CD8 naive, and one plate was used for CD8 memory. Blood TCR repertoires of four to six healthy adults were deeply sequenced to estimate repertoire size and the extent of clonotype sharing between individuals. Different laboratories and diverse techniques were used to prepare libraries and sequence TCR repertoires, to increase sequencing depth and limit assay-specific biases. Per donor, leukapheresis produced somewhere between about 0.8 and 9.5 billion PBMCs.

The study at large found these results: Because the study included a small number of donors, the genetic and exposure-history diversity represented was limited. Sampling was restricted to blood, and TCR repertoires in tissue are likely to differ from TCR repertoires in blood. Based on pairwise subsampling, the degree of clonotype sharing among donors was expected to be affected by sequencing depth. Estimated clonotype richness was generally larger for naive than for memory subsets. Rarefaction of sorted-subset datasets indicated incomplete sequencing despite the large sequencing depth. When a handful of donors were compared, the shared fraction of clonotypes was about 5% for naive CD4, roughly 3.4% for naive CD8, 2% to 2.5% for memory CD4, and less than 0.5% for memory CD8. Clonotypes shared by all four sorted-subset donors showed higher generation probabilities than non-shared clonotypes.

A word on this clone: Its cognate antigen has yet to be identified. The record has no base qualities; no much larger clone is one base away.

CD8 naive samples were obtained by positive selection for CCR7 among CD45RO-negative cells, yielding a CD45RA+CCR7+ population from which TemRA cells were excluded. The donors were healthy, HIV-negative adults who had no recently reported acute infections or vaccinations. Every donor was a Caucasian adult residing in Nashville, Tennessee, USA. Blood was collected by leukapheresis, and PBMCs were isolated by Ficoll-Histopaque density gradient centrifugation and then cryopreserved in liquid nitrogen vapor phase. Analytical flow cytometry was used to check the purity and quantity of each magnetically sorted T cell population. From each sorted fraction, genomic DNA was isolated and quantified by UV absorbance on a Nanodrop 2000c. The CDR3, from cysteine to phenylalanine, totals 15 residues. Only CDR3 DNA remains: 45 bases, in frame from the first base. Per the germline V gene, SGHDT is the CDR1 and YYEEEE is the CDR2. Trimming leaves V shorter by 0 bases and J shorter by 2 bases, with the junction holding 2 bases beyond the gene matches.

TCR CDR3 regions were amplified from genomic DNA by multiplex PCR using the deep immunoSEQ assay. Extracted genomic DNA from each cell subset was spread evenly across all wells of several immunoSEQ 96-well plates, with each plate serving as a replicate. Each replicate PCR for sorted subsets received around 200 ng genomic DNA, equal to about 30,000 T cell genomes. Purified libraries were quantified with a Qubit 3.0 fluorometer, sized on a Bioanalyzer 2100, and re-quantified with the KAPA Library Quantification kit. Each immunoSEQ 96-well plate was sequenced on its own single-read 150-cycle Illumina NextSeq 550 flow cell. Per the original workflow: Because the immunoSEQ output held only junctional sequences and lacked quality scores, the filtering could not match the filtering applied to full-length reads. To assign V/J genes and CDR3, sequences were annotated against IMGT germline references using PyIR, a Python wrapper for IgBLAST v1.9. Reads were removed for weak V/J assignments (E-value above 1e-6), missing CDR3, stop codons, out-of-frame junctions, or ambiguous translated residues. V3J clonotypes were defined by identical inferred V gene, J gene, and CDR3 amino acid sequence. The percentage overlap between two repertoires was calculated by dividing the number of shared unique clonotypes by the size of the smaller repertoire. Three approaches were used to assess repertoire richness: RTK rarefaction, the Chao1 estimator, and Recon v2.1 estimates of unobserved clonotypes. OLGA was used to compute generation probabilities for all TCRbeta clonotypes that the gDNA method yielded from four donors. This immuneACCESS table, as held by TCRdb, lists in-frame sequences with V and J called but not all clones. Of the missing ones, under half trace to an unresolved V gene in checked studies; the others have no known cause. V, J and clone size are those of that table, while D and trimming were read from the DNA. The sample table shows millions of clones, and 85% to 95% are seen once. Under 2% of the sample comes from the top ten.

The receptor was derived from a man aged 18 to 35 in good health. Some clones in this sample may be carry-over from other donors' samples. The chain employs TRBV5-6 and TRBJ2-7; 10 central nucleotides agree with TRBD2. Sequenced sample: naive CD8+ T cells from PBMCs. The sample's cell subset or site label, decoded: CD45RA+CCR7+. CDR3 sequence: CASSLELAGPYEQYF. The DNA reads as follows: TGTGCCAGCAGCTTGGAACTAGCGGGACCCTACGAGCAGTACTTC.